This T cell receptor beta chain was sequenced during a study of T cell responses to AZD1222 COVID-19 vaccine. Study conclusions and caveats: Within unmutated variant regions lay the reported targets of nearly half of spike-specific TCRs. At study baseline, merely a handful of AZD1222 recipients were seropositive.

Notes on this clone: The target antigen is unknown.

Using immunoSEQ multiplex PCR, the repertoire was profiled, and TCRdb retains in-frame clones only, with some absent. The table shows some 73,000 clones, with approximately 89% occurring only once. V dropped 4 bases and J dropped 6 bases, with 15 bases sitting between them. The CDR3 extends over 14 amino acids. Germline CDR1 and CDR2: LGHDT and YNNKEL (reference sequence). The sample was peripheral blood, taken 28 days after the second AZD1222 dose. The TCR sequence derives from an adult who received the AZD1222 COVID-19 vaccine. V is TRBV3-1 (or the pseudogene TRBV3-2) and J is TRBJ1-2; perhaps TRBD1 as D (5 bases). The CDR3 loop reads CASSPPGTFHGYTF. CDR3 DNA: TGTGCCAGCAGCCCCCCTGGGACCTTTCATGGCTACACCTTC.